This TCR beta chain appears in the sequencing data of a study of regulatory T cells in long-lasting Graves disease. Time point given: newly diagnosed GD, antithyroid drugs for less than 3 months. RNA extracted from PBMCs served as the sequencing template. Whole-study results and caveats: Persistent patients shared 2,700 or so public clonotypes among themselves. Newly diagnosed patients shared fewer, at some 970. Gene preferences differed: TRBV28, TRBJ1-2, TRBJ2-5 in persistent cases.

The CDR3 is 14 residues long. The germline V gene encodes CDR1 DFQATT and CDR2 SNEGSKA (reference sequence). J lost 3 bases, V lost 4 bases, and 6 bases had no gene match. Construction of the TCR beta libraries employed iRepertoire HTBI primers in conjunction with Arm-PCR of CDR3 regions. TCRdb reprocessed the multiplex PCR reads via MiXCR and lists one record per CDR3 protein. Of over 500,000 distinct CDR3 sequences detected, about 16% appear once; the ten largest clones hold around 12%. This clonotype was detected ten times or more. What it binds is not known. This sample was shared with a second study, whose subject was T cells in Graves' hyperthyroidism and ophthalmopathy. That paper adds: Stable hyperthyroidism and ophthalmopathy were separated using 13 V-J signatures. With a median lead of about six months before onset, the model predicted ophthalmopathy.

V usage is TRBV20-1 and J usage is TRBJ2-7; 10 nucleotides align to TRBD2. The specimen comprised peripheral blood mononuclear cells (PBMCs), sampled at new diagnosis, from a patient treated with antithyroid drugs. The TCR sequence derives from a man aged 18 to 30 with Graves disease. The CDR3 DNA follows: TGCAGTGCTACCCAAGCGGGAGGGGGCTACGAGCAGTACTTC. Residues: CSATQAGGGYEQYF.